This passage covers 15 T cell receptor beta chains from one sample sequenced in a study of T cells expressing NK-cell markers. TCRdb reworked the 5' RACE reads into one entry per CDR3 protein, no DNA. The repertoire shows 250,000 or so distinct CDR3 sequences; the top ten hold roughly 4.2%. The sequenced material came from blood T cells: a sorted CD56 or NKG2C T cell subset, CD4+ or CD8+ T cells, or bulk PBMC T cells (not recorded which). These receptors originate from a woman aged 18 to 75 in good health.

The gene calls are TRBV12-3 or TRBV12-4 and TRBJ1-1; TCRdb reports TRBD1, a call that lacks DNA to check it against. The CDR3 has 14 amino acids. The CDR3 here is CASKPRTGILEAFF.

The J gene is TRBJ2-1, the V gene TRBV6-4; TCRdb designates TRBD1, a call that cannot be tested without DNA. Germline CDR1 MRHNA, CDR2 SNTAGT. The CDR3 is 16 residues long. The CDR3: CASSGSDGNLHNEQFF.

V and J are TRBV7-9 and TRBJ2-4; the D call of TRBD1 rests on TCRdb alone, since no DNA is present to check it. Germline V gives CDR1 SEHNR, CDR2 FQNEAQ (reference sequence). This CDR3 spans 14 amino acids. The CDR3: CASSLSGGQNIQYF.

The chain combines TRBV11-3 with TRBJ1-3. CDR1 is SGHNT, CDR2 YENEEA, per germline. This CDR3 has 12 residues. The CDR3 protein is CASSLGEDTIYF.

CDR3 protein: CASSPPAAGQQETQYF. The chain uses TRBV18 and TRBJ2-5; TCRdb returns TRBD1, unconfirmable since there is no DNA. The CDR3 extends over 16 amino acids. Germline CDR1 is KGHSH and CDR2 is LQKENI.

The chain employs TRBV18 and TRBJ1-1; the TCRdb D gene call, TRBD1, has no DNA to confirm it. This CDR3 region has 17 residues. Germline V lookup: CDR1 KGHSH, CDR2 LQKENI. CDR3: CASSPSLQGTGGAEAFF.

V is TRBV12-3 or TRBV12-4 and J is TRBJ2-1; TCRdb's D call, TRBD2, is unchecked because there is no DNA. This CDR3 is 18 amino acids long. The CDR3: CASSLPKLAGGSYNEQFF.

The V and J genes are TRBV5-4 and TRBJ2-3; lacking DNA, the TRBD2 call made by TCRdb goes unchecked. Germline V CDR1 and CDR2: SGHNT, YYREEE (reference sequence). The length of the CDR3 is 16 residues. CDR3 sequence: CASSPIAGASTDTQYF.

The chain combines TRBV7-9 with TRBJ2-3; TCRdb lists TRBD2, though no DNA is available to test this call. The CDR3 totals 15 residues. Germline V gene sequence: CDR1 SEHNR, CDR2 FQNEAQ (reference sequence). The CDR3 loop reads CASSLWGDPPDTQYF.

The chain employs TRBV29-1 and TRBJ1-1; TCRdb's D call of TRBD1 is untestable without DNA. The CDR3 totals 12 residues. The germline V gene encodes CDR1 SQVTM and CDR2 ANQGSEA. Here the CDR3 reads CSVTTPGPQPFF.

The rearrangement joins TRBV10-3 to TRBJ2-5; there is no DNA to check the TCRdb D call of TRBD2. Germline V gene sequence: CDR1 ENHRY, CDR2 SYGVKD. There are 15 residues in the CDR3. The CDR3 here is CAISEPGLAAETQYF.

The rearrangement links TRBV7-7 to TRBJ2-7; TCRdb names TRBD1, which stays unverified in the absence of DNA. The length of the CDR3 is 15 residues. Germline loops: CDR1 SSHAT, CDR2 FNYEAQ (reference sequence). CDR3 sequence reads: CASSGGQGSSYEQYF. The full variable domain, with the rest looked up from reference TRBV7-7 and TRBJ2-7, is GAGVSQSPRYKVTKRGQDVTLRCDPISSHATLYWYQQALGQGPEFLTYFNYEAQPDKSGLPSDRFSAERPEGSISTLTIQRTEQRDSAMYRCASSGGQGSSYEQYFGPGTRLTVT.

J is TRBJ2-1 and V is TRBV5-4; TCRdb lists TRBD2, though no DNA is available to test this call. The CDR3 consists of 15 residues. The germline V gene has CDR1 SGHNT and CDR2 YYREEE (reference sequence). The CDR3 here is CASSRGLETYNEQFF.

The chain couples TRBV19 to TRBJ1-2. This CDR3 contains 12 residues. Germline CDR1 is LNHDA and CDR2 is SQIVND (reference sequence). The CDR3 is CASRDEVGGYTF.

This chain uses TRBV12-3 or TRBV12-4 with TRBJ2-2. CDR3 size: 11 residues. CDR3 sequence: CASSLAQELFF.